What follows describes a single T cell receptor beta chain. What it binds is unknown. The sample is drawn from a study of T cell responses to AZD1222 COVID-19 vaccine. Findings and caveats of the study: Spike-spanning, vaccine-associated CD4 TCRs were dominant at 160-218 and 743-854. Repertoires were collected only later (after the peak T cell response had occurred).

Sequencing was performed with immunoSEQ multiplex PCR; in TCRdb, only in-frame clones are kept and a portion is missing. This table holds 75,000 to 100,000 clones, approximately 90% found once. Sequencing used peripheral blood, obtained 28 days after the second AZD1222 dose. The clonotype originates from an adult who received the AZD1222 COVID-19 vaccine.

The CDR3 loop reads CASSPWVRDEIDGYTF. Here the CDR3 DNA reads TGTGCCAGCAGCCCCTGGGTAAGGGACGAAATCGATGGCTACACCTTC. The chain combines TRBV19 with TRBJ1-2; D is perhaps TRBD1 (5 bases). The CDR3 sequence is 16 residues long. The V end lost 9 bases, the J end lost 6 bases, and 26 bases lay between the germline ends. Per germline, CDR1 LNHDA and CDR2 SQIVND (reference sequence).